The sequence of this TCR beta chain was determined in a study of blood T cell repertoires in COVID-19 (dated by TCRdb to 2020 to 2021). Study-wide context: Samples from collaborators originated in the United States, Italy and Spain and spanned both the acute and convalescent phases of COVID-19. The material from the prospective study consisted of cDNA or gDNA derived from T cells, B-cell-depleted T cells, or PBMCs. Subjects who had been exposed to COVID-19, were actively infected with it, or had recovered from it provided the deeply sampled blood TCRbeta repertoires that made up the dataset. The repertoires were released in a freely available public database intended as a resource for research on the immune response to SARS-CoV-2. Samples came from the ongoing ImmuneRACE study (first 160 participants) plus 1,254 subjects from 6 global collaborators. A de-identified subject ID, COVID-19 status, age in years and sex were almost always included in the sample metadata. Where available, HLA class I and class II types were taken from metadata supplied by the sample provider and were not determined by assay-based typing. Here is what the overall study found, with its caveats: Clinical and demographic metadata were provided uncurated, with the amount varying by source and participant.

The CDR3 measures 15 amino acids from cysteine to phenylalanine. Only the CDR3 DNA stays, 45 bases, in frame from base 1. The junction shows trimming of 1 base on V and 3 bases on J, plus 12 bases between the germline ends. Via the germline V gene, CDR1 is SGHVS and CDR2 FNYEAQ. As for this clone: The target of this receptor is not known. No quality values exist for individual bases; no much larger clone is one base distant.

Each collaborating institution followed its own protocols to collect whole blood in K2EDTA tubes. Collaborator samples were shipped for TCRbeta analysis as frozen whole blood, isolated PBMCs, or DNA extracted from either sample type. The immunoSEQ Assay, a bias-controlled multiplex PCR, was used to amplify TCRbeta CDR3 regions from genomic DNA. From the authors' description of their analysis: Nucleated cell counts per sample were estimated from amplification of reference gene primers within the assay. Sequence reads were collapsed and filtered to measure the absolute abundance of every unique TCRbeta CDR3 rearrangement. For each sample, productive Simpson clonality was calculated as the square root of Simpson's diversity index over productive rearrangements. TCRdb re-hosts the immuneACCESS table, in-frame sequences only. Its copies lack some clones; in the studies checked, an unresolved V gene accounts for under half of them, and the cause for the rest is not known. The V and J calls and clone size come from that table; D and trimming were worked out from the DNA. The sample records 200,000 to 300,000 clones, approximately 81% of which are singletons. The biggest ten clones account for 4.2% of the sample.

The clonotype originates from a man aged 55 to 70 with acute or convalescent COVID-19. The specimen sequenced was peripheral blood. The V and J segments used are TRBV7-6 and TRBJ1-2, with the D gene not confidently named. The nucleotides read TGTGCCAGCAGCTTAGTGCCCGGGAGGGACTATGGCTACACCTTC. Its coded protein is CASSLVPGRDYGYTF.